A selection of T cell receptor beta chains follows, all from one sample in a study of T cells in Graves' hyperthyroidism and ophthalmopathy. TCRdb passed the multiplex PCR reads through MiXCR, listing each CDR3 protein once. This sample yields roughly 30,000 distinct CDR3 sequences, of which around 40% are seen a single time; 10% to 13% belongs to the top ten. Sequencing used blood. These receptors all stem from a woman in her twenties or thirties with Graves' hyperthyroidism. The CDR3 runs from the conserved cysteine through the conserved F or W. A D gene is named only where the DNA matches it firmly. Clone sizes are given selectively: once, few, many, or a class where the clone is expanded.

D gene	V gene	clone size	J gene	CDR3 protein	CDR3 DNA
TRBD1	TRBV2	NA	TRBJ1-2	CATRTGTGSGYTF	TGTGCCACTCGGACGGGGACAGGGAGTGGCTACACCTTC
NA	TRBV29-1	medium-sized	TRBJ2-1	CSVLNDEQFF	TGCAGCGTTTTGAACGATGAGCAGTTCTTC
NA	TRBV4-1	many	TRBJ1-4	CASLDLVNEKLFF	TGCGCCAGCCTTGACCTGGTGAATGAAAAACTGTTTTTT
NA	TRBV2	many	TRBJ1-1	CASGGGFEAFF	TGTGCCAGCGGGGGGGGATTTGAAGCTTTCTTT
TRBD2	TRBV7-2	NA	TRBJ2-3	CASSFSGPDTQYF	TGTGCCAGCAGCTTTAGCGGGCCAGATACGCAGTATTTT
NA	TRBV7-9	medium-sized	TRBJ1-1	CASSFPQNTEAFF	TGTGCCAGCAGCTTTCCGCAGAACACTGAAGCTTTCTTT
NA	TRBV27	many	TRBJ2-7	CASSSGFSTYEQYF	TGTGCCAGCAGTTCTGGATTTTCAACCTACGAGCAGTACTTC
TRBD2	TRBV11-3	many	TRBJ2-1	CASSLGLASSEQFF	TGTGCCAGCAGCCTCGGACTAGCTTCGAGTGAGCAGTTCTTC
NA	TRBV4-1	NA	TRBJ2-1	CASSQGLNGQFF	TGCGCCAGCAGCCAAGGTCTCAATGGGCAGTTCTTC
TRBD1	TRBV20-1	NA	TRBJ1-3	CSARGQGAGNTIYF	TGCAGTGCTAGGGGACAGGGAGCAGGAAACACCATATATTTT
TRBD1	TRBV5-1	NA	TRBJ2-7	CASSSTPGQGLNEQYF	TGCGCCAGCAGCTCTACTCCGGGACAGGGGTTGAACGAGCAGTACTTC
NA	TRBV7-2	many	TRBJ2-1	CASSSLSGDSYNEQFF	TGTGCCAGCAGCTCCCTTAGCGGAGATTCCTACAATGAGCAGTTCTTC
NA	TRBV7-9	medium-sized	TRBJ1-2	CASSLSDRGYTF	TGTGCCAGCAGCTTATCGGACCGTGGCTACACCTTC
TRBD2	TRBV20-1	NA	TRBJ2-5	CSARQLAGGQETQYF	TGCAGTGCTCGTCAACTAGCGGGTGGCCAAGAGACCCAGTACTTC
NA	TRBV27	many	TRBJ1-4	CASSLGAAGKLFF	TGTGCCAGCAGCCTTGGGGCGGCGGGAAAACTGTTTTTT
TRBD2	TRBV7-8	few	TRBJ2-1	CASSLGTSEDNEQFF	TGTGCCAGCAGCTTAGGGACTAGCGAAGACAATGAGCAGTTCTTC
TRBD1	TRBV2	NA	TRBJ1-6	CASRDGQGAIGSPLHF	TGTGCCAGCAGGGACGGACAGGGGGCGATAGGGTCACCCCTCCACTTT
NA	TRBV30	many	TRBJ1-2	CAWSVQANYGYTF	TGTGCCTGGAGTGTCCAGGCTAACTATGGCTACACCTTC
NA	TRBV20-1	many	TRBJ2-1	CSATAGSLTYNEQFF	TGCAGTGCCACAGCCGGGAGCCTAACCTACAATGAGCAGTTCTTC
TRBD2	TRBV10-1	NA	TRBJ2-1	CASSEGGSPIQFF	TGCGCCAGCAGTGAAGGCGGGAGTCCTATTCAGTTCTTC
TRBD1	TRBV7-2	NA	TRBJ1-6	CASRPRTGGNSPLHF	TGTGCCAGCAGACCTCGGACAGGGGGGAATTCACCCCTCCACTTT
NA	TRBV5-1	NA	TRBJ1-2	CASSLGGANYGYTF	TGCGCCAGCAGCTTGGGGGGGGCGAACTATGGCTACACCTTC
NA	TRBV25-1	many	TRBJ1-1	CASSVGARTEAFF	TGTGCCAGCAGTGTAGGCGCTAGGACTGAAGCTTTCTTT
TRBD1	TRBV29-1	NA	TRBJ1-2	CSVEGTGVNYGYTF	TGCAGTGTTGAGGGGACAGGAGTTAACTATGGCTACACCTTC
TRBD2	TRBV10-2	medium-sized	TRBJ2-7	CASSVASGIYEQYF	TGCGCCAGCAGTGTGGCTAGCGGGATCTACGAGCAGTACTTC
NA	TRBV12-3/TRBV12-4	many	TRBJ2-1	CASSYGPFNEQFF	TGTGCCAGCAGTTATGGGCCCTTCAATGAGCAGTTCTTC
TRBD2	TRBV3-1	many	TRBJ2-5	CASSQDRGLALGRQETQYF	TGTGCCAGCAGCCAAGATAGGGGACTAGCCCTGGGTCGCCAAGAGACCCAGTACTTC
NA	TRBV20-1	NA	TRBJ2-7	CSARAQVYERYF	TGTAGTGCTAGAGCACAGGTCTACGAGCGGTACTTC
NA	TRBV10-3	NA	TRBJ2-7	CAISARGGVGGSKYEQYF	TGTGCCATCAGTGCTAGAGGGGGAGTGGGCGGGAGTAAGTACGAGCAGTACTTC
NA	TRBV15	NA	TRBJ2-7	CATSSQIAAYEQYF	TGTGCCACCAGCAGCCAAATAGCGGCCTACGAGCAGTACTTC
NA	TRBV7-3	many	TRBJ2-2	CASSPGLGTGELFF	TGTGCCAGCAGCCCGGGGTTGGGCACCGGGGAGCTGTTTTTT
TRBD2	TRBV25-1	NA	TRBJ2-3	CASSGFSGVAGARTDTQYF	TGCGCCAGCAGTGGCTTCAGCGGGGTAGCGGGAGCCCGTACAGATACGCAGTATTTT
NA	TRBV5-6	many	TRBJ2-5	CASSLGGVGTQYF	TGTGCCAGCAGCTTGGGTGGGGTCGGGACCCAGTACTTC
NA	TRBV5-1	many	TRBJ1-4	CASSADSTNEKLFF	TGCGCCAGCAGCGCGGACAGTACTAATGAAAAACTGTTTTTT
NA	TRBV5-4	many	TRBJ2-2	CASSLERTNTGELFF	TGTGCCAGCAGCTTGGAGAGGACAAACACCGGGGAGCTGTTTTTT
TRBD2	TRBV9	NA	TRBJ2-7	CASSVDSGSGTNEQYF	TGTGCCAGCAGCGTAGATAGCGGGAGTGGTACGAACGAGCAGTACTTC
NA	TRBV10-1	medium-sized	TRBJ1-2	CASSEEGRSGYTF	TGCGCCAGCAGTGAAGAGGGACGGAGTGGCTACACCTTC
NA	TRBV10-3	NA	TRBJ1-2	CAIKRVQGDGYTF	TGTGCCATCAAACGGGTCCAAGGGGATGGCTACACCTTC
NA	TRBV27	many	TRBJ2-2	CASSLRGSNTGELFF	TGTGCCAGCAGTTTACGGGGTAGTAACACCGGGGAGCTGTTTTTT
NA	TRBV20-1	once	TRBJ2-5	CSARSGKGADETQYF	TGCAGTGCTAGATCCGGGAAGGGAGCGGATGAGACCCAGTACTTC
NA	TRBV28	NA	TRBJ1-2	CASRNTPGSGLYGYTF	TGTGCCAGCAGAAATACCCCCGGGTCGGGGCTCTATGGCTACACCTTC
NA	TRBV10-3	many	TRBJ2-6	CAISESGDPGANVLTF	TGTGCCATCAGTGAGTCAGGGGATCCTGGGGCCAACGTCCTGACTTTC
TRBD2	TRBV10-2	NA	TRBJ2-7	CASSVASGRAYPDEQYF	TGCGCCAGCAGTGTGGCTAGCGGGAGGGCCTATCCCGACGAGCAGTACTTC
NA	TRBV12-3/TRBV12-4	many	TRBJ1-6	CASSFGVGSPLHF	TGTGCCAGCAGTTTTGGAGTGGGCTCACCCCTCCACTTT
NA	TRBV5-4	many	TRBJ2-6	CASSLLRQSSGANVLTF	TGTGCCAGCAGCTTGCTCAGGCAAAGCTCTGGGGCCAACGTCCTGACTTTC
NA	TRBV3-1	NA	TRBJ2-2	CASSPRSTGELFF	TGTGCCAGCAGCCCACGTTCCACCGGGGAGCTGTTTTTT
NA	TRBV27	many	TRBJ2-1	CARTGPSSYNEQFF	TGTGCCAGGACCGGGCCCAGCTCCTACAATGAGCAGTTCTTC
NA	TRBV30	NA	TRBJ2-2	CAWSLSVSGELFF	TGTGCCTGGTCTTTGAGTGTCTCCGGGGAGCTGTTTTTT
TRBD2	TRBV20-1	many	TRBJ2-1	CSARGVAGEENEQFF	TGCAGTGCTAGAGGGGTAGCGGGAGAGGAAAATGAGCAGTTCTTC
NA	TRBV7-9	once	TRBJ2-1	CASSLTGGASDEQFF	TGTGCCAGCAGCTTAACCGGGGGCGCGTCGGATGAGCAGTTCTTC
NA	TRBV28	many	TRBJ2-2	CASSYRVGTGELFF	TGTGCCAGCAGTTACAGGGTTGGCACCGGGGAGCTGTTTTTT
NA	TRBV3-1	many	TRBJ2-1	CASSQMGENEQFF	TGTGCCAGCAGCCAAATGGGAGAGAATGAGCAGTTCTTC
TRBD2	TRBV7-9	many	TRBJ2-1	CASSRTSGTHNEQFF	TGTGCCAGCAGCAGGACTAGCGGGACCCACAATGAGCAGTTCTTC